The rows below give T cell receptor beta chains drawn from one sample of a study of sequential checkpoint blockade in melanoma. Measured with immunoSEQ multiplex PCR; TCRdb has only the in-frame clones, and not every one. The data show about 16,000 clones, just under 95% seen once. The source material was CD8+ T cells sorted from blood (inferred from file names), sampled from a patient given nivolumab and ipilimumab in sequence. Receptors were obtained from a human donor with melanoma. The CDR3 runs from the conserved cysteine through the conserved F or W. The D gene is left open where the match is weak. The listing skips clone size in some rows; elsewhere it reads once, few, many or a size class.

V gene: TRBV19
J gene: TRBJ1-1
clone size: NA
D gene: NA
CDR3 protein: CASSIWPEAFF
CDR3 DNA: TGTGCCAGTAGTATTTGGCCTGAAGCTTTCTTT

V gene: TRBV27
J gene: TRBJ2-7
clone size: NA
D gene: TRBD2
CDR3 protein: CASRLAGGYEQYF
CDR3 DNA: TGTGCCAGCAGACTAGCGGGCGGCTACGAGCAGTACTTC

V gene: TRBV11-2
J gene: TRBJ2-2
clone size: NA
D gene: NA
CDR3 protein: CASSFFPTRSNTGELFF
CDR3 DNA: TGTGCCAGCAGCTTTTTTCCGACACGGTCGAACACCGGGGAGCTGTTTTTT

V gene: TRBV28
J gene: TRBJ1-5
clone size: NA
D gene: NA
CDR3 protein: CASSLYRVGQPQHF
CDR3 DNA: TGTGCCAGCAGTTTATACAGGGTCGGGCAGCCCCAGCATTTT

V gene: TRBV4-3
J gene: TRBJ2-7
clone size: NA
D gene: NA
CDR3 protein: CASSPIITASYEQYF
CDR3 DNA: TGCGCCAGCAGCCCTATAATCACTGCCTCCTACGAGCAGTACTTC

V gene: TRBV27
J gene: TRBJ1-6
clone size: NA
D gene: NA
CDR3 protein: CASSLTQGRSYNSPLHF
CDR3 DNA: TGTGCCAGCAGTTTAACCCAGGGGCGAAGCTATAATTCACCCCTCCACTTT

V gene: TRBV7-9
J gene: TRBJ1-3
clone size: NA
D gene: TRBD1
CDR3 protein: CASSLDRGPGNTIYF
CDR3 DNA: TGTGCCAGCAGCCTCGACAGGGGGCCTGGAAACACCATATATTTT

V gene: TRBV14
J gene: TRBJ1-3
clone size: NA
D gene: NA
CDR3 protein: CASSQQGFGNTIYF
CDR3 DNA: TGTGCCAGCAGCCAACAGGGATTTGGAAACACCATATATTTT

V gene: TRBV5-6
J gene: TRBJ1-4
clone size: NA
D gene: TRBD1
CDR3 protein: CASRTRGHQKLFF
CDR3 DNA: TGTGCCAGCAGAACCAGGGGGCATCAAAAACTGTTTTTT

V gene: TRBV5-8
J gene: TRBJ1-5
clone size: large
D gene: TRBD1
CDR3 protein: CASSVQGYSNQPQHF
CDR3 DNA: TGTGCCAGCAGCGTACAGGGGTACAGCAATCAGCCCCAGCATTTT

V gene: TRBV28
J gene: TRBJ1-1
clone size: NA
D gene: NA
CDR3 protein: CASSQNRGIYTEAFF
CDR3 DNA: TGTGCCAGCAGCCAAAATCGGGGGATATATACTGAAGCTTTCTTT

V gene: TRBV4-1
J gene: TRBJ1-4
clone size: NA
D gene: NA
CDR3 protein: CASSQDPVGRNEKLFF
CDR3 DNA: TGCGCCAGCAGCCAAGACCCCGTTGGGAGAAATGAAAAACTGTTTTTT

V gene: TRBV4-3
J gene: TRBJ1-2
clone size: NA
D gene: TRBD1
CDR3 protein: CASSLFDRVNGYTF
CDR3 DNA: TGCGCCAGCAGCCTTTTCGACAGGGTAAATGGCTACACCTTC

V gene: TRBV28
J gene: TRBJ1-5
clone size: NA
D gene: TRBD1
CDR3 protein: CASSLRDRGNQPQHF
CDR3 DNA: TGTGCCAGCAGTCTCCGGGACAGGGGCAATCAGCCCCAGCATTTT

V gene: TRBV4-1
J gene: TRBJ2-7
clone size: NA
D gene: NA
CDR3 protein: CASSQDPTPDYEQYF
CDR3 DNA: TGCGCCAGCAGCCAAGACCCGACACCAGACTACGAGCAGTACTTC

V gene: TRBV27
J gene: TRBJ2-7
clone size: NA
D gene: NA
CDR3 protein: CASGVMEAYEQYF
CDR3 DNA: TGTGCCAGCGGTGTAATGGAGGCCTACGAGCAGTACTTC

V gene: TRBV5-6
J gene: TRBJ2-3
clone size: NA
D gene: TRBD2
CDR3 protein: CASSSRGGRISTDTQYF
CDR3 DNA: TGTGCCAGCAGCTCCCGGGGGGGCCGAATATCCACAGATACGCAGTATTTT

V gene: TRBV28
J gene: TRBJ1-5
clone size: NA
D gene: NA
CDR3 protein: CASSFIGGAYQPQHF
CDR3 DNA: TGTGCCAGCAGTTTTATAGGGGGAGCATATCAGCCCCAGCATTTT

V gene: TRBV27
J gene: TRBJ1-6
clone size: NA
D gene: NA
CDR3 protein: CASSSFPPPQGPYNSPLHF
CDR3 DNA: TGTGCCAGCAGTTCTTTCCCTCCACCACAGGGCCCCTATAATTCACCCCTCCACTTT

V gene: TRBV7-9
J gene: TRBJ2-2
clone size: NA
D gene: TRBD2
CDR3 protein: CASTRSGGWTGELFF
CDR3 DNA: TGTGCCAGCACCAGGAGCGGGGGTTGGACCGGGGAGCTGTTTTTT

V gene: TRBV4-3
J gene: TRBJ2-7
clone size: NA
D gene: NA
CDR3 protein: CASSQDTDFNEQYF
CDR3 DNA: TGCGCCAGCAGCCAAGATACCGACTTCAACGAGCAGTACTTC

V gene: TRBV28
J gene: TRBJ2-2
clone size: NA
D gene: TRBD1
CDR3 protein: CASSFPTGAPADTGELFF
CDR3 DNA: TGTGCCAGCAGTTTCCCCACAGGGGCCCCAGCGGACACCGGGGAGCTGTTTTTT

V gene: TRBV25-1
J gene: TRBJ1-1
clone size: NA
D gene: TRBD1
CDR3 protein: CASSARQGTTTEAFF
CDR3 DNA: TGTGCCAGCAGTGCCCGACAGGGGACGACGACTGAAGCTTTCTTT

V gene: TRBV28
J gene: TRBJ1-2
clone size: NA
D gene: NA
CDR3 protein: CASSPLEGVYGYTF
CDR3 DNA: TGTGCCAGCAGCCCTCTCGAGGGGGTCTATGGCTACACCTTC

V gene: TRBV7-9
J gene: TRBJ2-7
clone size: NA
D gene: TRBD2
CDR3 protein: CASSLGGLAGSLYEQYF
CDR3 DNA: TGTGCCAGCAGCTTAGGGGGACTAGCGGGGAGCCTCTACGAGCAGTACTTC

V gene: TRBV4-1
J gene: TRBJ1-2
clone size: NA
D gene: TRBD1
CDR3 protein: CASSQPTGVGYGYTF
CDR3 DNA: TGCGCCAGCAGCCAGCCGACAGGGGTCGGCTATGGCTACACCTTC

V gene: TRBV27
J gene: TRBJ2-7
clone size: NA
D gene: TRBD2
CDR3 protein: CASSLSRGYEQYF
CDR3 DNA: TGTGCCAGCAGTTTATCGCGGGGGTACGAGCAGTACTTC

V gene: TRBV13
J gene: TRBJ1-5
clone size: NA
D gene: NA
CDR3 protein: CASSLRGLNQPQHF
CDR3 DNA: TGTGCCAGCAGCCTACGGGGTCTGAATCAGCCCCAGCATTTT